This is a list of T cell receptor beta chains from one sample in a study of blood T cell repertoires in COVID-19. TCRdb's copy holds only in-frame clones and misses some; the assay was immunoSEQ multiplex PCR. This sample yields 75,000 to 80,000 clones, of which around nine tenths are seen a single time; about a sixth belongs to the top ten. Sequencing was performed on peripheral blood. The receptors derive from a human donor in a cohort sampled during active COVID-19. CDR3s include the opening cysteine and the closing phenylalanine or tryptophan. The D gene is left open where the match is weak. Rows may omit the clone size; those that give it use once, few, many or a size class.

TRBV6-5	-	14	TRBJ1-4	-	TGTGCCAGCAGTTACGGGGGGAGGGGTGGGAAACTGTTTTTT	CASSYGGRGGKLFF
TRBV6-2/TRBV6-3	-	13	TRBJ1-5	-	TGTGCCAGCAGTTACACGAGGGATCAGCCCCAGCATTTT	CASSYTRDQPQHF
TRBV29-1	-	13	TRBJ1-1	-	TGCAGCGCCTTGTTTCAGGGCGACACTGAAGCTTTCTTT	CSALFQGDTEAFF
TRBV19	-	13	TRBJ1-2	-	TGTGCCAGTAGTATCTGGACGGAGGATGGCTACACCTTC	CASSIWTEDGYTF
TRBV7-8	-	14	TRBJ1-5	-	TGTGCCAGCAGCGCGGGGGCCCGTAATCAGCCCCAGCATTTT	CASSAGARNQPQHF
TRBV6-5	-	14	TRBJ1-3	-	TGTGCCAGCAGTTACTCAAGCAAAGGAAACACCATATATTTT	CASSYSSKGNTIYF
TRBV27	once	14	TRBJ1-6	-	TGTGCCAGCAGTTCAGGATCCTATAATTCACCCCTCCACTTT	CASSSGSYNSPLHF
TRBV5-5	-	15	TRBJ2-5	-	TGTGCCAGCAGCCGGGATAACAGGGTTCAAGAGACCCAGTACTTC	CASSRDNRVQETQYF
TRBV4-1	once	16	TRBJ1-5	-	TGCGCCAGCAGCCAAGCGGGCAGGGGAAGCAATCAGCCCCAGCATTTT	CASSQAGRGSNQPQHF
TRBV24-1	-	12	TRBJ2-7	-	TGTGCCACCAGTGACGCAGGGGCCGAGCAGTACTTC	CATSDAGAEQYF
TRBV30	-	15	TRBJ1-1	-	TGTGCCTGGAGTGGGTATGGGGCTGGGAACACTGAAGCTTTCTTT	CAWSGYGAGNTEAFF
TRBV2	-	14	TRBJ2-7	TRBD1	TGTGCCAGCCTAGTCTCAGGGGGCTTGTACGAGCAGTACTTC	CASLVSGGLYEQYF
TRBV7-2	-	16	TRBJ2-3	-	TGTGCCAGCAGCTTAGCGGGGACATCACGCACAGATACGCAGTATTTT	CASSLAGTSRTDTQYF
TRBV27	-	16	TRBJ2-3	-	TGTGCCAGCAGTTTATTAGGGGGTGTGGGCACAGATACGCAGTATTTT	CASSLLGGVGTDTQYF
TRBV5-1	-	15	TRBJ2-7	TRBD2	TGCGCCAGCAGCTTGTTGGTAGCGGGAGCCTACGAGCAGTACTTC	CASSLLVAGAYEQYF
TRBV11-3	few	14	TRBJ1-1	TRBD1	TGTGCCAGCAGCCCTCGCAGGGGGGCCTCTGAAGCTTTCTTT	CASSPRRGASEAFF
TRBV28	-	11	TRBJ2-1	-	TGTGCCATTGCTGAGACTCGGGAGCAGTTCTTC	CAIAETREQFF
TRBV9	once	14	TRBJ2-3	-	TGTGCCAGCAGCCCGAGGGCAGCGGCAGATACGCAGTATTTT	CASSPRAAADTQYF
TRBV28	-	14	TRBJ2-7	-	TGTGCCAGCAGTTTAAGGGTCGGGGTCTACGAGCAGTACTTC	CASSLRVGVYEQYF
TRBV19	-	16	TRBJ2-1	TRBD2	TGTGCCAGTAGTATAGGGGCGGGAGCGAGAGACAATGAGCAGTTCTTC	CASSIGAGARDNEQFF
TRBV5-8	-	17	TRBJ2-2	-	TGTGCCAGCAGCTTTAAAGGACATACTCGGCGCGCCGGGGAGCTGTTTTTT	CASSFKGHTRRAGELFF
TRBV5-1	-	14	TRBJ1-1	-	TGCGCCAGCAGCCTACGTCCATCGAACACTGAAGCTTTCTTT	CASSLRPSNTEAFF
TRBV5-1	-	15	TRBJ2-7	TRBD2	TGCGCCAGCAGCTTGGGGGGGACTAGTTCCTCCGAGCAGTACTTC	CASSLGGTSSSEQYF
TRBV5-8	-	13	TRBJ1-2	-	TGTGCCAGCAGCTTGACGGTCAAAGATGGCTACACCTTC	CASSLTVKDGYTF
TRBV7-3	-	14	TRBJ2-2	-	TGTGCCAGCAGCTTACATCAAAACACCGGGGAGCTGTTTTTT	CASSLHQNTGELFF
TRBV7-2	-	15	TRBJ1-2	TRBD1	TGTGCCAGCAGCCCCGGGACAGGGGGCAACTATGGCTACACCTTC	CASSPGTGGNYGYTF
TRBV2	-	14	TRBJ1-3	-	TGTGCCAGCAGGGAGATCCGCTCTGGAAACACCATATATTTT	CASREIRSGNTIYF
TRBV6-6	few	13	TRBJ2-1	-	TGTGCCAGCAGTTACGGGGGGTGCGATGAGCAGTTCTTC	CASSYGGCDEQFF
TRBV5-1	-	12	TRBJ2-1	-	TGCGCCAGCAGCTTGGCCGGCAATGAGCAGTTCTTC	CASSLAGNEQFF
TRBV28	-	15	TRBJ2-1	TRBD2	TGTGCCAGCAGTTATCTGGGACTAGCGTACAATGAGCAGTTCTTC	CASSYLGLAYNEQFF
TRBV6-5	-	13	TRBJ1-5	-	TGTGCCGCGAGAGCGGGGGCTAAACAGCCCCAGCATTTT	CAARAGAKQPQHF
TRBV24-1	-	14	TRBJ1-2	-	TGTGCCACCAGTGATTTTGACAGCTCCTATGGCTACACCTTC	CATSDFDSSYGYTF
TRBV29-1	-	13	TRBJ2-5	TRBD1	TGCAGCGTGGGAAGGGGGCAGGGCGAGACCCAGTACTTC	CSVGRGQGETQYF
TRBV5-1	few	13	TRBJ2-7	-	TGCGCCAGCAGCGACAGTCCTCGCGACGAGCAGTACTTC	CASSDSPRDEQYF
TRBV4-3	-	18	TRBJ2-1	TRBD2	TGCGCCAGCAGCCAAGACATCCCTCTAGCGGGGTATTACAATGAGCAGTTCTTC	CASSQDIPLAGYYNEQFF
TRBV28	-	15	TRBJ1-6	TRBD1	TGTGCCAGCAGACTTCCGGGACAGGACAATTCACCCCTCCACTTT	CASRLPGQDNSPLHF
TRBV5-1	-	15	TRBJ2-1	-	TGCGCCAGCACTGCTCGGGGGAGCTCCTACAATGAGCAGTTCTTC	CASTARGSSYNEQFF
TRBV28	-	15	TRBJ2-7	TRBD1	TGTGCCAGCAGTTTGACTTTAAGGGGGCTCTACGAGCAGTACTTC	CASSLTLRGLYEQYF
TRBV7-6	-	15	TRBJ2-1	-	TGTGCCAGCAGCGAACAGGTCGGAGAATACAATGAGCAGTTCTTC	CASSEQVGEYNEQFF
TRBV2	-	16	TRBJ2-7	-	TGTGCCAGCAGTGACCCTGGGGCCTTGAGCTCCTACGAGCAGTACTTC	CASSDPGALSSYEQYF
TRBV3-1/TRBV3-2	-	13	TRBJ2-7	-	TGTGCCAGCAGCTGGCCCGGGTCATACGAGCAGTACTTC	CASSWPGSYEQYF
TRBV19	-	15	TRBJ1-6	TRBD1	TGTGCCAGTACCCTGACAGGGGCGCAGAGCTCACCCCTCCACTTT	CASTLTGAQSSPLHF
TRBV9	few	16	TRBJ1-2	TRBD1	TGTGCCAGCAGCAACGCAGACAGGGCTCCTAACTATGGCTACACCTTC	CASSNADRAPNYGYTF
TRBV28	-	14	TRBJ1-1	-	TGTGCCAGCAGCCGTCTTGGGGGGAGCCCTGAAGCTTTCTTT	CASSRLGGSPEAFF
TRBV9	-	16	TRBJ2-7	-	TGTGCCAGCAGCGTACTAGCGACGTCAGGCTCCTACGAGCAGTACTTC	CASSVLATSGSYEQYF
TRBV28	-	12	TRBJ1-1	-	TGTGCCAGCAGCTGGGCGGCGGGCTGGGCTTTCTTT	CASSWAAGWAFF
TRBV7-2	-	13	TRBJ1-1	-	TGTGCCAGCAGCTTAACAATGAACACTGAAGCTTTCTTT	CASSLTMNTEAFF
TRBV7-2	-	14	TRBJ1-6	-	TGTGCCAGCAGCCGGACGGACAATAATTCACCCCTCCACTTT	CASSRTDNNSPLHF
TRBV7-2	-	14	TRBJ2-2	-	TGTGCCAGCAGCTTAGTCCTACAGGGCGGGGAGCTGTTTTTT	CASSLVLQGGELFF
TRBV19	few	17	TRBJ1-5	TRBD1	TGTGCCAGTAGTATGGGGGACAGGGATTGGCGCAATCAGCCCCAGCATTTT	CASSMGDRDWRNQPQHF
TRBV7-2	-	15	TRBJ2-7	TRBD1	TGTGCCAGCAGCTTAACCGGGACAGGGGGCTGGGAGCAGTACTTC	CASSLTGTGGWEQYF
TRBV5-1	-	16	TRBJ1-1	TRBD1	TGCGCCAGCAGCTTGACGGGACAGGGGCAGAACACTGAAGCTTTCTTT	CASSLTGQGQNTEAFF
TRBV11-1	-	16	TRBJ2-7	TRBD1	TGTGCCAGCAGCTTTTGGCCCGGGACAGATAACTACGAGCAGTACTTC	CASSFWPGTDNYEQYF
TRBV2	once	15	TRBJ1-6	TRBD1	TGTGCCAGCGGAAACGCGGGACAGGGCGGGTCACCCCTCCACTTT	CASGNAGQGGSPLHF
TRBV7-9	once	14	TRBJ1-2	-	TGTGCCAGCAGCTTAGTGACGGAGGACTATGGCTACACCTTC	CASSLVTEDYGYTF
TRBV28	-	16	TRBJ2-1	TRBD2	TGTGCCAGCAGTTCGGGACTACTTAGGTCCTACAATGAGCAGTTCTTC	CASSSGLLRSYNEQFF
TRBV28	-	13	TRBJ1-1	-	TGTGCCAGCAGTCCATCTCGCGGCGCTGAAGCTTTCTTT	CASSPSRGAEAFF
TRBV19	-	16	TRBJ2-1	TRBD2	TGTGCCAGTAGGGGACTAGCCCGGGGGCCTCGGAATGAGCAGTTCTTC	CASRGLARGPRNEQFF